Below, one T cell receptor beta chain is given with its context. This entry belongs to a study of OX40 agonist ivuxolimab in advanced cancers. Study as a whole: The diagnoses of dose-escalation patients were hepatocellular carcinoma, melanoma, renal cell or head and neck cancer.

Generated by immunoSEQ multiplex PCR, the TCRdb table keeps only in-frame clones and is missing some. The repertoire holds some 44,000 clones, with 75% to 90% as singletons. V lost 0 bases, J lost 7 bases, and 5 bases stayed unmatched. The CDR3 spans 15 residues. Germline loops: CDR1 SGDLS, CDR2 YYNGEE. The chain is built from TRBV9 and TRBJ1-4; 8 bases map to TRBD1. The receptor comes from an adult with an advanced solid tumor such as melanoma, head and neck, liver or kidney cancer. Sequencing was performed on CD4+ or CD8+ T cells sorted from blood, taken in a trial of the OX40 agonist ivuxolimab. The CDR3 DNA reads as TGTGCCAGCAGCGTAGGAGGACAGGGACCTGAAAAACTGTTTTTT. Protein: CASSVGGQGPEKLFF. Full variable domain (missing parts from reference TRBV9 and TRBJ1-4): DSGVTQTPKHLITATGQRVTLRCSPRSGDLSVYWYQQSLDQGLQFLIQYYNGEERAKGNILERFSAQQFPDLHSELNLSSLELGDSALYFCASSVGGQGPEKLFFGSGTQLSVL.